The entry below describes one T cell receptor (beta chain). Its specificity is unknown. Profiled with immunoSEQ multiplex PCR; TCRdb holds only in-frame clones, not every one. The table has 640,000 or so clones, about three quarters seen once. The data derive from a study of shared clonotypes between healthy human individuals. Whole-study results and caveats: Naive CD4 clonotype sharing across a few donors was approximately 5.2%. A limitation of the genetic and exposure-history diversity represented arose from few donors. Naive subsets generally had larger estimated richness than memory subsets. Sequencing depth was expected to affect clonotype sharing among donors.

From germline, CDR1 is KGHSH and CDR2 LQKENI. V dropped 2 bases and J dropped 5 bases, with 13 bases sitting between them. The CDR3 loop spans 14 amino acids. The chain combines TRBV18 with TRBJ2-7; D is perhaps TRBD1 or TRBD2 (5 bases each). The origin of this receptor is a woman between 25 and 40 years old in good health. The specimen sequenced was memory CD4+ T cells sorted from blood. Subset noted: CD45RA-negative fraction. Here the CDR3 DNA reads TGTGCCAGCTCACCAGGGACGGTGGACCACGAGCAGTACTTC. It encodes CASSPGTVDHEQYF.